A selection of T cell receptor beta chains follows, all from one sample in a study of cytomegalovirus exposure and HLA in healthy donors. The assay was immunoSEQ multiplex PCR, and TCRdb's table has in-frame clones only and misses some. The sample carries 100,000 to 150,000 clones, around 74% recorded once. The source material was PBMCs. These receptors were taken from a man aged 40-55 years in good health and CMV-seropositive. Both conserved end residues are part of each CDR3. D genes are given only for firm matches. Expanded clones are given a class, and other clones once, few, many or no size at all.

j_call	d_call	v_call	clone_size	cdr3_aa	cdr3_nt
TRBJ2-7	-	TRBV28	-	CASSLGRYYEQYF	TGTGCCAGCAGTCTAGGGAGATACTACGAGCAGTACTTC
TRBJ1-2	-	TRBV13	-	CASSQNQGEENYGYTF	TGTGCCAGCAGCCAAAACCAGGGTGAGGAAAACTATGGCTACACCTTC
TRBJ1-6	TRBD1	TRBV28	-	CASSFLQGNSPLHF	TGTGCCAGCAGTTTCCTACAGGGGAACTCACCCCTCCACTTT
TRBJ2-3	-	TRBV7-9	-	CASSPVRGTADTQYF	TGTGCCAGCAGCCCCGTGAGGGGGACGGCAGATACGCAGTATTTT
TRBJ2-5	TRBD1	TRBV19	-	CASSTDRGYQETQYF	TGTGCCAGTAGTACTGACAGGGGGTACCAAGAGACCCAGTACTTC
TRBJ1-3	-	TRBV7-2	-	CASSSQQGMGNTIYF	TGTGCCAGCAGCTCTCAACAGGGTATGGGAAACACCATATATTTT
TRBJ2-1	-	TRBV9	few	CASGSSNEQFF	TGTGCTAGTGGGAGCAGCAATGAGCAGTTCTTC
TRBJ2-5	-	TRBV6-1	once	CASIIRRAQETQYF	TGTGCCAGCATTATAAGGAGGGCCCAAGAGACCCAGTACTTC
TRBJ2-7	TRBD2	TRBV7-2	-	CASSLGPAGGPYEQYF	TGTGCCAGCAGCTTAGGTCCAGCGGGGGGGCCCTACGAGCAGTACTTC
TRBJ2-2	TRBD1	TRBV5-1	-	CASSLGQGAALTGELFF	TGCGCCAGCAGCTTGGGCCAGGGGGCGGCACTGACCGGGGAGCTGTTTTTT
TRBJ2-1	-	TRBV15	-	CATSNQRYNEQFF	TGTGCCACCAGCAATCAGCGATACAATGAGCAGTTCTTC
TRBJ2-1	-	TRBV7-8	-	CASSLGLAFGEQFF	TGTGCCAGCAGCTTAGGGCTAGCGTTCGGGGAGCAGTTCTTC
TRBJ2-7	-	TRBV2	few	CASSTSSRKGYEQYF	TGTGCCAGCAGTACCTCTAGCCGGAAGGGCTACGAGCAGTACTTC
TRBJ2-2	TRBD2	TRBV9	-	CASSVGLQTSGSRHTGELFF	TGTGCCAGCAGCGTAGGATTGCAGACTAGCGGGAGTCGTCACACCGGGGAGCTGTTTTTT
TRBJ2-7	TRBD1	TRBV19	-	CASSTPGTVNSYEQYF	TGTGCCAGTAGTACCCCCGGGACAGTGAACTCCTACGAGCAGTACTTC
TRBJ1-1	-	TRBV10-3	-	CAISEPEGDTEAFF	TGTGCCATCAGTGAGCCGGAGGGAGACACTGAAGCTTTCTTT
TRBJ2-1	TRBD2	TRBV7-2	-	CASSLIAGGIYNEQFF	TGTGCCAGCAGCTTAATAGCGGGGGGTATCTACAATGAGCAGTTCTTC
TRBJ2-7	-	TRBV7-9	-	CASSSGSPWGEQYF	TGTGCCAGCAGCTCGGGATCACCCTGGGGAGAGCAGTACTTC
TRBJ2-7	-	TRBV6-5	-	CASSEGDTSYEQYF	TGTGCCAGCAGTGAAGGGGACACCTCCTACGAGCAGTACTTC
TRBJ2-1	-	TRBV5-1	-	CASSLGLLMGGGNEQFF	TGCGCCAGCAGCTTGGGCCTATTGATGGGAGGAGGGAATGAGCAGTTCTTC
TRBJ2-5	TRBD2	TRBV27	-	CASSLWGREETQYF	TGTGCCAGCAGTCTTTGGGGGAGGGAGGAGACCCAGTACTTC
TRBJ1-1	-	TRBV28	-	CASSFGTTQAFF	TGTGCCAGCTCTTTTGGGACAACGCAAGCTTTCTTT
TRBJ1-6	-	TRBV30	few	CAWTFGNSPLHF	TGTGCCTGGACATTCGGGAATTCACCCCTCCACTTT